The sample holds a few counts of the clone carrying this TCR beta chain. This sample was taken from a study of blood T cell repertoires in COVID-19. Across the study: The samples span acute and convalescent COVID-19 from the United States, Italy and Spain. PBMCs, B-cell-depleted T cells, or T cells provided the cDNA or gDNA that made up the material.

The CDR3 is 15 amino acids. The V gene lost 2 bases and the J gene lost 4 bases, with 14 bases spanning the gap. Germline CDR1 SGHTA, CDR2 FQGNSA. As processed by the authors: Amplification of reference gene primers provided the estimated nucleated cell counts. Sequencing used immunoSEQ multiplex PCR; TCRdb keeps in-frame clones, though not all of them. The V and J calls and the clone size are those of that table, but D and trimming were determined from the DNA. The sample lists 30,000 to 40,000 clones, about nine tenths occurring once. This TCR was sampled from a man in his fifties with active or convalescent COVID-19. The gene calls are TRBV7-2 and TRBJ2-5, with D possibly being TRBD2 (6 bases). The source material was peripheral blood. CDR3 nucleotide sequence: TGTGCCAGCAGCTTACAGCGGGTGGCGGGAGAGACCCAGTACTTC. This codes for CASSLQRVAGETQYF.